These T cell receptor beta chains were read from a single sample in a study of a mutant IDH1 vaccine in newly diagnosed glioma. Sequencing was performed with immunoSEQ multiplex PCR; in TCRdb, only in-frame clones are kept and a portion is missing. The sample includes approximately 30,000 clones, around 90% of them seen just once. Their target antigens are unknown. Material: PBMCs, obtained from a glioma patient whose treatment included an IDH1 peptide vaccine. The source of these receptors is a woman in her thirties or forties with glioma. The CDR3 runs from the conserved cysteine through the conserved F or W. Each record gives: V gene, D gene, CDR3 length, J gene, clone size, CDR3 DNA, CDR3 protein. The D gene is left open where the match is weak. Not every row has a clone size; where given, it reads once, few, many or a size class.

TRBV10-2	NA	14	TRBJ2-3	NA	TGCGCCAGCAGTGTAGAGTCTCGCACAGATACGCAGTATTTT	CASSVESRTDTQYF
TRBV7-3	TRBD1	14	TRBJ1-5	NA	TGTGCCAGCAGCCTAAGGGGACAGGGTCAGCCCCAGCATTTT	CASSLRGQGQPQHF
TRBV7-9	NA	12	TRBJ1-1	NA	TGTGCCAGCAGCTTGGGACCGGACGGAGCTTTCTTT	CASSLGPDGAFF
TRBV18	TRBD1	15	TRBJ1-1	once	TGTGCCAGCTCACAAGGACAGGGGAAAATCGCTGAAGCTTTCTTT	CASSQGQGKIAEAFF
TRBV29-1	TRBD2	14	TRBJ2-3	NA	TGCAGCACACGGACTAGCGGGAGCACAGATACGCAGTATTTT	CSTRTSGSTDTQYF
TRBV7-9	NA	12	TRBJ1-5	once	TGTGCCAGCAGCTCAGCGGGACAGCCCCAGCATTTT	CASSSAGQPQHF
TRBV18	NA	15	TRBJ2-3	NA	TGTGCCAGCTCGTACGCAGGATTCTTAGGCGATACGCAGTATTTT	CASSYAGFLGDTQYF
TRBV6-1	NA	15	TRBJ2-7	NA	TGTGCCAGCAGCCCTTTGCGGTTGATTTCTTACGAGCAGTACTTC	CASSPLRLISYEQYF
TRBV4-3	NA	15	TRBJ1-3	NA	TGCGCCAGCAGCCAGACGGGGGGCTCTGGAAACACCATATATTTT	CASSQTGGSGNTIYF
TRBV11-1	TRBD1	13	TRBJ2-7	NA	TGTGCCAGCAGGGGACAGGGGACCTACGAGCAGTACTTC	CASRGQGTYEQYF
TRBV2	TRBD2	16	TRBJ2-2	NA	TGTGCCAGCAGTAAAAGACTAGCGGGAATTTCCGGGGAGCTGTTTTTT	CASSKRLAGISGELFF
TRBV30	TRBD2	13	TRBJ2-2	NA	TGTGCCTGGAGGGGGGAGGGCCCCGGGGAGCTGTTTTTT	CAWRGEGPGELFF
TRBV7-9	NA	15	TRBJ1-5	NA	TGTGCCAGCAGCTTAGCCGGTTTCGGCAATCAGCCCCAGCATTTT	CASSLAGFGNQPQHF
TRBV27	NA	15	TRBJ1-1	NA	TGTGCCAGCAGTCAAAGACAGGTAGGAAACACTGAAGCTTTCTTT	CASSQRQVGNTEAFF
TRBV19	TRBD1	13	TRBJ2-5	NA	TGTGCCAGTAGTAGCCAGGGGGAAGAGACCCAGTACTTC	CASSSQGEETQYF
TRBV5-6	TRBD1	15	TRBJ1-1	once	TGTGCCAGCAGCTTTGGGACAGGGATGGGCACTGAAGCTTTCTTT	CASSFGTGMGTEAFF
TRBV7-9	NA	14	TRBJ2-3	NA	TGTGCCAGCAGCTTAGCGGAGGGGACAGATACGCAGTATTTT	CASSLAEGTDTQYF
TRBV10-2	TRBD2	14	TRBJ2-5	NA	TGCGCCAGCAGTGGGCGGGGGGGCCCAGAGACCCAGTACTTC	CASSGRGGPETQYF